This T cell receptor beta chain was captured in a study of blood T cell repertoires in COVID-19. Study as a whole: There were acute and convalescent COVID-19 samples, and they came from the United States, Italy and Spain. T cells, B-cell-depleted T cells, or PBMCs provided the cDNA or gDNA that served as material.

The authors' processing: Scientists estimated how many nucleated cells there were by amplifying reference gene primers. Method: immunoSEQ multiplex PCR; TCRdb's copy keeps in-frame clones and lacks some. The V and J calls and clone size come from that table; D and trimming were worked out from the DNA. This table holds fewer than 40,000 clones, roughly nine tenths found once. Regarding this clone: Sequence at one end of the junction differs from germline and may be a read error.

CDR1 LGHDT and CDR2 YNNKEL come from the germline V gene (reference sequence). CDR3 size: 14 residues. Source material: peripheral blood. This sequence joins TRBV3-1 (or the pseudogene TRBV3-2) and TRBJ1-1; D possibly corresponds to TRBD1 (5 bases). This receptor was obtained from a woman older than 75 with active or convalescent COVID-19. The DNA of the CDR3 is TGTGCCGGCAGCCAAGATTGGACAAGGGTCTTCGTTTTCTTT. Its translation: CAGSQDWTRVFVFF.